This record concerns one T cell receptor (beta chain) sequence. Its antigen is unknown. The junction departs from the called germline gene at one end, perhaps through a read error. The sample originates from a study of post-analysis software for immune sequencing data. Tagging with unique molecular identifiers was a feature of the TCR beta cDNA libraries. Each CDR3 protein is one row after TCRdb ran MiXCR on the PCR reads. The sample holds about 190,000 distinct CDR3 sequences, roughly 30% seen once. Study observations and caveats: Patients used a few TRBV segments, including TRBV5-6, TRBV5-1 and TRBV20-1, more often than controls. Samples sharing a preparation batch grouped tightly together when assessed by F measure.

The CDR3 length is 12 residues. Germline-derived CDR1 and CDR2 are MNHNY and SVGAGI (reference sequence). The V gene is TRBV6-6, the J gene TRBJ1-4; 8 nucleotides align to TRBD1. Sequencing was carried out using blood. The TCR sequence derives from a girl aged 2-17 years with multiple sclerosis. CDR3 sequence reads: CVSSDGTGARFF. The CDR3, as DNA: TGTGTCAGCAGTGACGGGACAGGCGCCAGGTTTTTT.